This is a list of T cell receptor beta chains from one sample in a study of T cells after yellow fever vaccination. TCRdb analysed the 5' RACE reads with MiXCR anew, one entry per CDR3 protein. The table lists 500,000 to 650,000 distinct CDR3 sequences, roughly 13% of them singletons. The sample here was PBMCs, taken on the day of the yellow fever booster vaccination. These receptors came from a man younger than 45 who received the YFV17D yellow fever vaccine. The CDR3 runs from the conserved cysteine through the conserved F or W. The order of the fields is V gene, CDR3 protein.

>TRBV7-2
CASSSPTGGWNNEQFF
>TRBV19
CASSTSTRTAFYEQYF
>TRBV3-1
CASSQEVQEKLFF
>TRBV5-4
CASSAASVANEQFF
>TRBV5-1
CASSLSGSQNIQYF
>TRBV2
CASSEDRVGETQYF
>TRBV7-9
CASSLGSSAGELFF
>TRBV20-1
CSARGKGMSTGELFF
>TRBV20-1
CSASSLRAGAYEQYF
>TRBV7-2
CASSPPGQLYGYTF
>TRBV29-1
CSGRREYMNTEAFF
>TRBV4-3
CASSLTFSLVDTQYF
>TRBV29-1
CSAQTGTGISEQYF
>TRBV30
CAWIDEGTNTDTQYF
>TRBV30
CAWSVDVGYYEQYF
>TRBV6-5
CASSYWPASTDTQYF
>TRBV27
CASSRTQGKSYEQYF
>TRBV28
CASSRIRASYEQYF
>TRBV5-1
CASGTGGAMGEKLFF
>TRBV25-1
CASRPGGAVYGYTF
>TRBV10-3
CAISEVTVGVGEQYF
>TRBV12-3/TRBV12-4
CASRRRGQMNNEQFF
>TRBV7-9
CASSLGAGGDYNEQFF
>TRBV20-1
CSARSQPVGTSGYEQYF